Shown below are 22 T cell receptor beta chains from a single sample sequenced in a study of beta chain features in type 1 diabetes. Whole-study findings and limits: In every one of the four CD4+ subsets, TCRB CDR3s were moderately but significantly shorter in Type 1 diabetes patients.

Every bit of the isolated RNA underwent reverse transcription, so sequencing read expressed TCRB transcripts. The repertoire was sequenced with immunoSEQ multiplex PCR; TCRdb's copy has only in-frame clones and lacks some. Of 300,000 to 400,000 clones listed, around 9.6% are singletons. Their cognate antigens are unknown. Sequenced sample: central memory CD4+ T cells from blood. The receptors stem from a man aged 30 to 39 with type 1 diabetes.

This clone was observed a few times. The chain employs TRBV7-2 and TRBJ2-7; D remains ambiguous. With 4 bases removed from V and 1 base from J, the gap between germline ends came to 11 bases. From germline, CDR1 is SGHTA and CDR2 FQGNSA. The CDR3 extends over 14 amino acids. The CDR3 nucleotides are TGTGCCAGCAGCTCCCTCGGTATTTCCTACGAGCAGTACTTC. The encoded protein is CASSSLGISYEQYF.

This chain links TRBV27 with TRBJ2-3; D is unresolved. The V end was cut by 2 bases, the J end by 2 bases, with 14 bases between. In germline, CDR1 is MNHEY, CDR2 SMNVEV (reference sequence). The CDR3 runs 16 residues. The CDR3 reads CASSLKARSSTDTQYF. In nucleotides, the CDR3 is TGTGCCAGCAGTTTAAAGGCTCGATCCTCCACAGATACGCAGTATTTT.

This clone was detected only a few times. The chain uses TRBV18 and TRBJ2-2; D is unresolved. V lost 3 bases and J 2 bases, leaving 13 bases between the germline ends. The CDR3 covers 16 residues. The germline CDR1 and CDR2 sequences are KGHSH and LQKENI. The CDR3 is CASSPPRTANTGELFF. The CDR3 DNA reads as TGTGCCAGCTCACCTCCTCGGACCGCCAACACCGGGGAGCTGTTTTTT. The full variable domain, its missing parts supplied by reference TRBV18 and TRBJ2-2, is NAGVMQNPRHLVRRRGQEARLRCSPMKGHSHVYWYRQLPEEGLKFMVYLQKENIIDESGMPKERFSAEFPKEGPSILRIQQVVRGDSAAYFCASSPPRTANTGELFFGEGSRLTVL.

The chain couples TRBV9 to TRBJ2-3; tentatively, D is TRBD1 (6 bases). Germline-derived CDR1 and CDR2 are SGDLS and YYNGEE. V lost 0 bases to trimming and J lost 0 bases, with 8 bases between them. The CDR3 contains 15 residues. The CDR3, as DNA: TGTGCCAGCAGCGTAGGGGGGCTGAGCACAGATACGCAGTATTTT. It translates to CASSVGGLSTDTQYF.

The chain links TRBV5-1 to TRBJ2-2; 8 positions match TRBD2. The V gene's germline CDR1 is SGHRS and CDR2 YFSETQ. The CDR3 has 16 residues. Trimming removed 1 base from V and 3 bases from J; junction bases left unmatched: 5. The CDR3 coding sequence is TGCGCCAGCAGCTTGCTACTAGCGGAGGACACCGGGGAGCTGTTTTTT. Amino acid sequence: CASSLLLAEDTGELFF.

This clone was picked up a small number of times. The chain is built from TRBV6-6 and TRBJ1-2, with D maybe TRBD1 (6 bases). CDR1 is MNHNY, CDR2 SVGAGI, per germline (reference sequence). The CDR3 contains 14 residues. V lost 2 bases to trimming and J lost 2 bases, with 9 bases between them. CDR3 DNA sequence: TGTGCCAGCAGTTACCTGCAGGGGAACTATGGCTACACCTTC. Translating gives CASSYLQGNYGYTF.

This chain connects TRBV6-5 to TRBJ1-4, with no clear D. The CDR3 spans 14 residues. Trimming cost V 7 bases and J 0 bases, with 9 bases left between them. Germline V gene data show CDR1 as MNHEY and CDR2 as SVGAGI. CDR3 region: CASNFGTTNEKLFF. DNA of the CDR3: TGTGCCAGCAATTTCGGGACAACTAATGAAAAACTGTTTTTT.

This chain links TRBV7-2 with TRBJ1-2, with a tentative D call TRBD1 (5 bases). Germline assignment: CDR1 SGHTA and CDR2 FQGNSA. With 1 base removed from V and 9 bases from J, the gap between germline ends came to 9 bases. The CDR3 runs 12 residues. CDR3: CASSLGGVSYTF. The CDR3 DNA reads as TGTGCCAGCAGCTTAGGGGGGGTCAGCTACACCTTC.

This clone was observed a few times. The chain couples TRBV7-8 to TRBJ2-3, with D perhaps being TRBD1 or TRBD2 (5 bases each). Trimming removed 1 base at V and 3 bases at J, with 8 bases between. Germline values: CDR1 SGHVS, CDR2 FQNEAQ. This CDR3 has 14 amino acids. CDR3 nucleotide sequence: TGTGCCAGCAGCTTAGGGTGGGGGACAGATACGCAGTATTTT. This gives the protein CASSLGWGTDTQYF.

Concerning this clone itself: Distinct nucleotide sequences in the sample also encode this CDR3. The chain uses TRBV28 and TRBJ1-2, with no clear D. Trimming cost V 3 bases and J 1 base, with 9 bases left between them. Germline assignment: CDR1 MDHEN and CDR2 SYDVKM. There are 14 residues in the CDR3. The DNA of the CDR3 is TGTGCCAGCAGTTTCAGAGAAGTTAACTATGGCTACACCTTC. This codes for CASSFREVNYGYTF.

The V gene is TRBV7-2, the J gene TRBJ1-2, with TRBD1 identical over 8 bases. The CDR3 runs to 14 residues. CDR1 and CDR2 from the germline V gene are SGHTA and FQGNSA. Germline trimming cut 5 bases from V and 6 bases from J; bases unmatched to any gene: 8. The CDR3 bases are TGTGCCAGCAGCGCGGACAGGGCTGGCGATGGCTACACCTTC. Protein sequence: CASSADRAGDGYTF.

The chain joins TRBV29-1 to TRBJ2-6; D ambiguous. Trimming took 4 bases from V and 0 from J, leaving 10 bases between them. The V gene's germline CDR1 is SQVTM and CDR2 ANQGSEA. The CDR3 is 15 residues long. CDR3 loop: CSVAGSYSGANVLTF. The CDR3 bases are TGCAGCGTTGCGGGCAGCTACTCTGGGGCCAACGTCCTGACTTTC.

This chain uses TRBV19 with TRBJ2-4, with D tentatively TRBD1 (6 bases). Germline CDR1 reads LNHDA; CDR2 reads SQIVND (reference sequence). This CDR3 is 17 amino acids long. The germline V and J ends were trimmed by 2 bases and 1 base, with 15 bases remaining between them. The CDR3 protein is CASSIKGQGAAKNIQYF. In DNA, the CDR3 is TGTGCCAGTAGTATAAAGGGACAAGGGGCCGCCAAAAACATTCAGTACTTC. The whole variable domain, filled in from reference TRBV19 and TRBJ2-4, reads DGGITQSPKYLFRKEGQNVTLSCEQNLNHDAMYWYRQDPGQGLRLIYYSQIVNDFQKGDIAEGYSVSREKKESFPLTVTSAQKNPTAFYLCASSIKGQGAAKNIQYFGAGTRLSVL.

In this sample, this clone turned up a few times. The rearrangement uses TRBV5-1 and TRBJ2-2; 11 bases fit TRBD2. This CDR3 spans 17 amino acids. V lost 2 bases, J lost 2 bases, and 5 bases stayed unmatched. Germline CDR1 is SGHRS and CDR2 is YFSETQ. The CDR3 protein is CASSLQGLAGNTGELFF. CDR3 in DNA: TGCGCCAGCAGCTTACAAGGACTAGCGGGCAACACCGGGGAGCTGTTTTTT. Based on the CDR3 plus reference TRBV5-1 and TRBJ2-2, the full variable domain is KAGVTQTPRYLIKTRGQQVTLSCSPISGHRSVSWYQQTPGQGLQFLFEYFSETQRNKGNFPGRFSGRQFSNSRSEMNVSTLELGDSALYLCASSLQGLAGNTGELFFGEGSRLTVL.

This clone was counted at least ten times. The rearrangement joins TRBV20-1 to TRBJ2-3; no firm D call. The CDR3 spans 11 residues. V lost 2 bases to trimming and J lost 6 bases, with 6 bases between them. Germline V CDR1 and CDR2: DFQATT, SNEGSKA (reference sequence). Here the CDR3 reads CSARSMDTQYF. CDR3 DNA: TGCAGTGCTAGATCTATGGATACGCAGTATTTT.

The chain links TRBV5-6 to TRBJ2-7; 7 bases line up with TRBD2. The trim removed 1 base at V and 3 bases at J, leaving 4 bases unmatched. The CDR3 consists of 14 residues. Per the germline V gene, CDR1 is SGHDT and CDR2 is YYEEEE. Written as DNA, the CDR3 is TGTGCCAGCAGCTTGAGGCTAGCGGACTACGAGCAGTACTTC. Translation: CASSLRLADYEQYF.

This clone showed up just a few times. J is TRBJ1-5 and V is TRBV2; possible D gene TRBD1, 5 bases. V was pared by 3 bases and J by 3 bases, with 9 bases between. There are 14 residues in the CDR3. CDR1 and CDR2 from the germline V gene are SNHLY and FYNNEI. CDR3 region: CASSDQGVNQPQHF. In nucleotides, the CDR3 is TGTGCCAGCAGTGATCAGGGTGTCAATCAGCCCCAGCATTTT.

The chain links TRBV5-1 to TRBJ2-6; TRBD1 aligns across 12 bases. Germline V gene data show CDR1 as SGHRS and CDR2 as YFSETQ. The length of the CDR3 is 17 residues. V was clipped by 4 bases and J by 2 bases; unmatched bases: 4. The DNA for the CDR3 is TGCGCCAGCAGCGCCGGGACAGGGGGCGCTGGGGCCAACGTCCTGACTTTC. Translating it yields CASSAGTGGAGANVLTF.

CDR3 sequence: CASSLGLAGGPGEQYF. The CDR3 DNA follows: TGTGCCAGCAGCCTCGGACTAGCGGGAGGGCCGGGGGAGCAGTACTTC. V and J are TRBV5-4 and TRBJ2-7; TRBD2 matches at 15 bases. With 4 bases clipped from V and 7 bases from J, the junction kept 9 bases outside the gene matches. The germline V gene has CDR1 SGHNT and CDR2 YYREEE (reference sequence). The CDR3 sequence is 16 residues long.

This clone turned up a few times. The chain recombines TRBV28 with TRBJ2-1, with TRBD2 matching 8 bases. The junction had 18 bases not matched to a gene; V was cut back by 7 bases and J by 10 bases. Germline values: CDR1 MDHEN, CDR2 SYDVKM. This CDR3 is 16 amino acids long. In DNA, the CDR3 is TGTGCCAGCAAAGTCGGGGGGGGATTACTGGAGATAGAGCAGTTCTTC. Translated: CASKVGGGLLEIEQFF.

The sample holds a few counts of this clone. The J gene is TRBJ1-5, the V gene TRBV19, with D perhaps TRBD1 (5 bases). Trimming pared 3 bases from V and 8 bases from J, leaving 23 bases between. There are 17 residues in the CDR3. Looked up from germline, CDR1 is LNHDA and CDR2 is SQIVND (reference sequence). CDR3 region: CASSMDGVPRGNKPQHF. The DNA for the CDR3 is TGTGCCAGTAGTATGGATGGGGTCCCGAGGGGAAACAAGCCCCAGCATTTT.

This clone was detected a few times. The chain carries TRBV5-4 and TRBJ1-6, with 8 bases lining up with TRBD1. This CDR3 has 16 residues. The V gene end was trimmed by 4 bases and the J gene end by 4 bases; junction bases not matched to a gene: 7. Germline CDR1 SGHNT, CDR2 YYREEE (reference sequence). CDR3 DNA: TGTGCCAGCAGCGCAGCCCAGGGGGCATATAATTCACCCCTCCACTTT. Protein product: CASSAAQGAYNSPLHF.